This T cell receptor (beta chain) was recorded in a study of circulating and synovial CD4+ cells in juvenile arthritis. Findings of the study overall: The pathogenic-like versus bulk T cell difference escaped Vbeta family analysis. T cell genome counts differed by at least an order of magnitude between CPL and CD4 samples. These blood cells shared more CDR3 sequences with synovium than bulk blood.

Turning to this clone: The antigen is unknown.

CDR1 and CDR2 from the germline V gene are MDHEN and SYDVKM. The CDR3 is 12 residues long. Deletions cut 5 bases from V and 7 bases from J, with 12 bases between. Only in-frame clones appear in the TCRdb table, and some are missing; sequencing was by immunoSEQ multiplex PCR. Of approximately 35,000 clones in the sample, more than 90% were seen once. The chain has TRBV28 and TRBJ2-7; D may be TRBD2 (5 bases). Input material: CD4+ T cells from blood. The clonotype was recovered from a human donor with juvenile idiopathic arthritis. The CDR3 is CASSQPPGEQYF. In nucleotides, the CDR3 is TGTGCCAGCAGTCAACCCCCGGGGGAGCAGTACTTC.